This T cell receptor (beta chain) was recorded in a study of blood T cell repertoires in COVID-19. Looking at the study overall: Samples representing acute and convalescent COVID-19 were sourced from the United States, Italy and Spain.

TCRdb's copy holds only in-frame clones and misses some; the assay was immunoSEQ multiplex PCR. The table records just over 75,000 clones, 87% of them present only once. J was trimmed by 2 bases and V by 2 bases; bases with no gene match: 12. The germline V gene has CDR1 KGHDR and CDR2 SFDVKD. CDR3 size: 19 residues. The origin of this receptor is a woman older than 75 with active or convalescent COVID-19. The sample taken for sequencing was peripheral blood. The chain couples TRBV24-1 to TRBJ1-5, with TRBD1 matching 9 bases. CDR3 DNA sequence: TGTGCCACCAGTGATTCCTCCTGGACAGGGGTATATCGCAATCAGCCCCAGCATTTT. This sequence encodes CATSDSSWTGVYRNQPQHF.